The T cell receptor beta chain under discussion was sequenced for a study of T cell changes during pregnancy in multiple sclerosis. The protocol was immunoSEQ multiplex PCR, while the TCRdb copy is restricted to in-frame clones and leaves out a portion. The sample records tens of thousands of clones, just under 95% being singletons. The length of the CDR3 is 16 residues. Germline V gives CDR1 SGHDN, CDR2 FVKESK. The J segment lost 4 bases and the V segment lost 2 bases, leaving 5 bases of the junction unmatched. The specimen comprised CD8+ T cells from peripheral blood mononuclear cells, sampled in the third trimester of pregnancy. The origin of this receptor is a female donor with multiple sclerosis, enrolled in a pregnancy study. This rearrangement joins TRBV14 to TRBJ1-6; 7 bases map to TRBD1. The CDR3 DNA follows: TGTGCCAGCAGCCAACTGACAGGGCCTTATAATTCACCCCTCCACTTT. This sequence encodes CASSQLTGPYNSPLHF.